Described below is a single T cell receptor (beta chain) sequence and its context. This receptor's antigen is unknown. Per-base qualities were not stored, and no clone one base away is much larger. The V end loses 3 bases and the J end loses 5 bases, and a stretch of 17 bases separates them. CDR1 and CDR2 are read off the germline V gene as MDHEN and SYDVKM. The CDR3 runs 16 residues from the cysteine to the phenylalanine. Left in the record is the CDR3 DNA by itself, 48 bases read in frame from the first base. Preparation of the library involved PCR. Data came from an Illumina HiSeq 2500. To normalize quantification of the TCRbeta repertoire, the TCR libraries were built with molecular barcoding that relied on unique molecular identifiers. The public reads were quality trimmed at Q25 with fastp and then assembled into clones with MiXCR by TCRdb, keeping productive beta chains. Rows with a matching CDR3 protein are joined into one entry that keeps the most common DNA and genes. The table for this sample lists 7,000 to 9,500 distinct CDR3 sequences; 17% of them were counted only once. The ten largest clones represent 88% of the sample.

Interpreted using the paper, the time point label stands for: day 60 (about 2 months) after transplantation. Taken with the paper, the label for treatment or condition translates to: allogeneic hematopoietic cell transplantation with graft depleted of TCRalphabeta T cells and CD19 B cells. The transplant recipients were children given TCRalphabeta/CD19-depleted allogeneic hematopoietic cell grafts. This sample was included in a study of T-cell reconstitution after alpha-beta-depleted transplantation in children (dated by TCRdb to about 2016). Regarding the research as a whole: The study quantitatively tracked T-cell immune reconstitution after TCRalphabeta/CD19-depleted allogeneic hematopoietic cell transplantation in children using TCR repertoire profiling. Results the study describes overall, beyond this receptor: Hyperexpanded clone frequencies declined over subsequent months; after one year, T-cell counts and TCRbeta diversity were mostly attributed to newly produced T cells. In some patients, the high TCRbeta diversity seen at day 60 was put down to recipient T cells and intrathymic progenitors that had survived conditioning. Apparently early alphabetaT-cell count recovery about two months after transplant reportedly relied on only several hundred rapidly expanded clones derived from non-depleted graft cells.

The chain is encoded by TRBV28 joined to TRBJ2-1; the D gene is perhaps TRBD2, on 6 matching bases. Material: PBMCs, mostly from graft donor cells, obtained 60 days after TCRalphabeta/CD19-depleted stem cell transplant. The TCR comes from a girl in the first two years of life who had a stem cell transplant for combined immunodeficiency, so the T cells may come from the graft donor. CDR3 region: CASSFDRGMRHNEQFF. The DNA sequence reads TGTGCCAGCAGTTTCGATCGGGGGATGCGTCACAATGAGCAGTTCTTC.